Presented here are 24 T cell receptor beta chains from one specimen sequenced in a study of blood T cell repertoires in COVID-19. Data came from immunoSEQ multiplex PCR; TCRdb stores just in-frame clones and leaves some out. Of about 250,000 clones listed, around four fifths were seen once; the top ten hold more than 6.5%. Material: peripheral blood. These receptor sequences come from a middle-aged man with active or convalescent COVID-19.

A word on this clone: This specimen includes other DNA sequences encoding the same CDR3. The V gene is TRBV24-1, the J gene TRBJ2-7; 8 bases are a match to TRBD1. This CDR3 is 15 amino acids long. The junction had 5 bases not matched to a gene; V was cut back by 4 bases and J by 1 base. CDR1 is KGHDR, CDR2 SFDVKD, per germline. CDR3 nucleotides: TGTGCCACCAGTGACCCGGGGACAGGTTCCTACGAGCAGTACTTC. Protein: CATSDPGTGSYEQYF.

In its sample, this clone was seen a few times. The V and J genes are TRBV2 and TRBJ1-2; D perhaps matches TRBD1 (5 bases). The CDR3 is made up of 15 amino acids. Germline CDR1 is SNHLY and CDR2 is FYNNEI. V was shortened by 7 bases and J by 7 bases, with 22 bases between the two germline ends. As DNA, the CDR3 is TGTGCCAGCATTATTAGGAAGGGGACTTTGGGTGGCTACACCTTC. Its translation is CASIIRKGTLGGYTF.

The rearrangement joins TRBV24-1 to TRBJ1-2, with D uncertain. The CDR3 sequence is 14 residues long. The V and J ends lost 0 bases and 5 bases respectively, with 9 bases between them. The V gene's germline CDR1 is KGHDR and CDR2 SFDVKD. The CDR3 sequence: CATSDLTPPYGYTF. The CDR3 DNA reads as TGTGCCACCAGTGATTTGACTCCTCCATATGGCTACACCTTC.

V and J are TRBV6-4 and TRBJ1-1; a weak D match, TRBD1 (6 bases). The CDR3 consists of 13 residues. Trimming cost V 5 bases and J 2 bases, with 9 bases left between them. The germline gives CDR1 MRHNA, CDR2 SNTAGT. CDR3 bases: TGTGCCAGCAGTTTGGACAGAAACACTGAAGCTTTCTTT. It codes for CASSLDRNTEAFF.

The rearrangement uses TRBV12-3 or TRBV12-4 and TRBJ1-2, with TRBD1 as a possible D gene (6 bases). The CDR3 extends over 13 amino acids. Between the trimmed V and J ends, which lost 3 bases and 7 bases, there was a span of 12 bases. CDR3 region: CASSLSRGLGYTF. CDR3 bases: TGTGCCAGCAGTTTGTCCAGGGGTCTTGGCTACACCTTC.

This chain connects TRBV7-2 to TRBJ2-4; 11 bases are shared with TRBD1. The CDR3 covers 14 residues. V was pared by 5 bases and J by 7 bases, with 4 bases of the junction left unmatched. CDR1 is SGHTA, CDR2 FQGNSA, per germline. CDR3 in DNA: TGTGCCAGCAGCGCAGGACAGGGGGCTAACATTCAGTACTTC. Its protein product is CASSAGQGANIQYF.

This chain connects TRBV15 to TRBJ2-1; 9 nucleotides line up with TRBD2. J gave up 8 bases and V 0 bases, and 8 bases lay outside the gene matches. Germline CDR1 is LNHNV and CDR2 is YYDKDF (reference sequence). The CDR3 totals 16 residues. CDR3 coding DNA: TGTGCCACCAGCAGAGATCATGGACTAGCGTATGATGAGCAGTTCTTC. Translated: CATSRDHGLAYDEQFF. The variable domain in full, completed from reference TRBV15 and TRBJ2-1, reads DAMVIQNPRYQVTQFGKPVTLSCSQTLNHNVMYWYQQKSSQAPKLLFHYYDKDFNNEADTPDNFQSRRPNTSFCFLDIRSPGLGDTAMYLCATSRDHGLAYDEQFFGPGTRLTVL.

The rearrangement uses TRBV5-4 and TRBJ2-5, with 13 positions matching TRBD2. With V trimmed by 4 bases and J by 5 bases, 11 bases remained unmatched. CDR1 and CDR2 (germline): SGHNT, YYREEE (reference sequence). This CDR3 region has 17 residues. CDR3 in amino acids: CASSHWTSGGSGETQYF. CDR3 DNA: TGTGCCAGCAGCCATTGGACTAGCGGGGGAAGTGGGGAGACCCAGTACTTC.

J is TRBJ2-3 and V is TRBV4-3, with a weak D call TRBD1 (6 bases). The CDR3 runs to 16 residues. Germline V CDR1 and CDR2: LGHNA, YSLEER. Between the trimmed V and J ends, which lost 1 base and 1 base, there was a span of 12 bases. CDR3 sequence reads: CASSQAWGLGTDTQYF. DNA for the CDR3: TGCGCCAGCAGCCAAGCTTGGGGGCTCGGCACAGATACGCAGTATTTT.

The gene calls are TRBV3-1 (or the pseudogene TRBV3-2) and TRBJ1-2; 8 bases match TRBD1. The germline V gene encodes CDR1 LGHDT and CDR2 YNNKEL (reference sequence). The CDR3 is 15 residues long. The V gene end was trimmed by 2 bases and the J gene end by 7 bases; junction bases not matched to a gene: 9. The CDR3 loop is CASSQPSRTGPGYTF. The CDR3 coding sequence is TGTGCCAGCAGCCAACCTTCCAGGACAGGGCCTGGCTACACCTTC.

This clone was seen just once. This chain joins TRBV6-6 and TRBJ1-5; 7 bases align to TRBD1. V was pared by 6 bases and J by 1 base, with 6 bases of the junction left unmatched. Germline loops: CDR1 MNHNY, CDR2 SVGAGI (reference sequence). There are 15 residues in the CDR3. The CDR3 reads CASRPTGSSNQPQHF. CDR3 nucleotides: TGTGCCAGCAGACCGACAGGGTCGAGCAATCAGCCCCAGCATTTT.

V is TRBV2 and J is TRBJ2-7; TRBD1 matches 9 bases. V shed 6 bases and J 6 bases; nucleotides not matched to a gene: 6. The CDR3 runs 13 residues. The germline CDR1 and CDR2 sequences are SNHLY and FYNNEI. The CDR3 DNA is TGTGCCAGCAGACAGGGGGCCGGAAGCGAGCAGTACTTC. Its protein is CASRQGAGSEQYF.

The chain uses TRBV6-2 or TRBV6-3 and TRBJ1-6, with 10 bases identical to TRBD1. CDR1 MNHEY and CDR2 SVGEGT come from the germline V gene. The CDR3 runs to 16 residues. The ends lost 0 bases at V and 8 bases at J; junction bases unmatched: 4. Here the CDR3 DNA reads TGTGCCAGCAGTTACTCAACGACAGGGGGCTATTCACCCCTCCACTTT. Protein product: CASSYSTTGGYSPLHF.

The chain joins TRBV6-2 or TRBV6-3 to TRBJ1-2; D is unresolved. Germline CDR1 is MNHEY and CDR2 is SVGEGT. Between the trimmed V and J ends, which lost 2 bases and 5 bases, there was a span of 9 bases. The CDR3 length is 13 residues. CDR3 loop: CASSYPPGYGYTF. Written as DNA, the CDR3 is TGTGCCAGCAGTTACCCTCCGGGATATGGCTACACCTTC.

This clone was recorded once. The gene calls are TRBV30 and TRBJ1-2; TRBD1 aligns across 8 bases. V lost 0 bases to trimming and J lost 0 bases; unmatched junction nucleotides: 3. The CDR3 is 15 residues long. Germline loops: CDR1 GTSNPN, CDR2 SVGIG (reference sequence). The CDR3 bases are TGTGCCTGGAGTGTAGTACAGGGGGCTAACTATGGCTACACCTTC. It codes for CAWSVVQGANYGYTF.

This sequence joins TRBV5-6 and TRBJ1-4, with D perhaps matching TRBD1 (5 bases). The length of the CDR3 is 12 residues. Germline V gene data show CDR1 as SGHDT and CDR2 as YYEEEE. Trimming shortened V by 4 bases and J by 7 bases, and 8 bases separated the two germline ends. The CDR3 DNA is TGTGCCAGCAGCCCGGGGGGTGAAAAACTGTTTTTT. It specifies CASSPGGEKLFF.

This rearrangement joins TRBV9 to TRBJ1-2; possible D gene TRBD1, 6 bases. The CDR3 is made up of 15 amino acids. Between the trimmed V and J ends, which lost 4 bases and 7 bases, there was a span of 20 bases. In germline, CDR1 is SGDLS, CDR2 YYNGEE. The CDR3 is CASSKGGGPSGGYTF. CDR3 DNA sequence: TGTGCCAGCAGCAAAGGCGGGGGCCCATCGGGTGGCTACACCTTC. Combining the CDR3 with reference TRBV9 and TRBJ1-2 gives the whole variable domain DSGVTQTPKHLITATGQRVTLRCSPRSGDLSVYWYQQSLDQGLQFLIQYYNGEERAKGNILERFSAQQFPDLHSELNLSSLELGDSALYFCASSKGGGPSGGYTFGSGTRLTVV.

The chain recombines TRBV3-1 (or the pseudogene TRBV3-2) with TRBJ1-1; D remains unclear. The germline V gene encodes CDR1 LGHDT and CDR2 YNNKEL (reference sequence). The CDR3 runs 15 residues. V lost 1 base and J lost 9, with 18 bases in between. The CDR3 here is CASSQGEGGRRQAFF. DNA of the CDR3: TGTGCCAGCAGCCAAGGAGAGGGAGGGCGAAGGCAAGCTTTCTTT.

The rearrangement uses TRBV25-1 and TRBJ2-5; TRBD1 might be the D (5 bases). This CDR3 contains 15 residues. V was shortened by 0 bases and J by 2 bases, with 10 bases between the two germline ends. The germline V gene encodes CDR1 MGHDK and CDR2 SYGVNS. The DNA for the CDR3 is TGTGCCAGCAGTGAATATCTAGACAGACAAGAGACCCAGTACTTC. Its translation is CASSEYLDRQETQYF.

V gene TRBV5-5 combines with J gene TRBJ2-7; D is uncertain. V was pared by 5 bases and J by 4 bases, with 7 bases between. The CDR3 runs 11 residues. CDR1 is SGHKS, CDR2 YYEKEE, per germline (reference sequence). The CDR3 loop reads CASSPNYEQYF. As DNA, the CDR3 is TGTGCCAGCAGTCCAAATTACGAGCAGTACTTC.

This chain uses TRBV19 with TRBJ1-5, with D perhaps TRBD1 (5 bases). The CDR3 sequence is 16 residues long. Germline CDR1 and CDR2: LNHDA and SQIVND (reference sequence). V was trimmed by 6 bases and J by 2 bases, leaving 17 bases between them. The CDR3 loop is CASRGGAFGGNQPQHF. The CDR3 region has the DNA TGTGCCAGTAGGGGAGGGGCTTTTGGTGGCAATCAGCCCCAGCATTTT.

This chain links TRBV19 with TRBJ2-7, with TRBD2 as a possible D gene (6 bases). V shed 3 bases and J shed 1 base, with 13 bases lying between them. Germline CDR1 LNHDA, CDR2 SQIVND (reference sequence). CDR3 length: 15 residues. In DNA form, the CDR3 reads TGTGCCAGTAGTATTACAGCGGGCGATTCCTACGAGCAGTACTTC. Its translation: CASSITAGDSYEQYF.

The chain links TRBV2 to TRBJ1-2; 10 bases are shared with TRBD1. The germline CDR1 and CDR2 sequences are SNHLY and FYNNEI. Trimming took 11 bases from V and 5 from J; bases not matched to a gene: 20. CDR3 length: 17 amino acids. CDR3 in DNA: TGTGCCCAGATTAACGCGGGGACAGGGGCCTCTCTTTATGGCTACACCTTC. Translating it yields CAQINAGTGASLYGYTF.

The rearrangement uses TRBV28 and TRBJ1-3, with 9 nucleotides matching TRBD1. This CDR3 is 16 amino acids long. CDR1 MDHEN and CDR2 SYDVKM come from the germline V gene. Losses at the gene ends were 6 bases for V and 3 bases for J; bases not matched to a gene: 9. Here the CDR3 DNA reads TGTGCCAGCAGCCGAAGGGGACAGGGATATGGAAACACCATATATTTT. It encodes CASSRRGQGYGNTIYF.